The present TCR beta chain was sequenced within a study of T cells after posttransplantation cyclophosphamide. Study results and caveats: Recipient CMV seropositivity and CMV reactivation strongly tracked TRB clonality. Later post-transplant blood repertoires were often dominated by donor CD8+ memory clones. Tissue-infiltrating T cells from skin or gut overlapped little with blood T cells.

This clone has at least ten counts. Antigen unknown. V was clipped by 6 bases and J by 5 bases, with 12 bases between them. The CDR3 totals 13 residues. The germline CDR1 and CDR2 sequences are MNHNS and SASEGT. A marrow graft followed busulfan-fludarabine conditioning, with cyclophosphamide on days +3 and +4. Profiled with immunoSEQ multiplex PCR; TCRdb holds only in-frame clones, not every one. The specimen has roughly 10,000 clones, none found just once. Specimen: PBMCs, collected around 350 days after allogeneic stem cell transplant with posttransplant cyclophosphamide. The receptor was isolated from a male patient between 45 and 60 years old who received an allogeneic stem cell transplant from a related donor and was CMV-positive. Some of the T cells might come from the graft donor. The chain combines TRBV6-1 with TRBJ2-3; D remains unclear. CDR3 in amino acids: CASSDVGGDTQYF. The CDR3 bases are TGTGCCAGCAGCGATGTAGGCGGAGATACGCAGTATTTT.